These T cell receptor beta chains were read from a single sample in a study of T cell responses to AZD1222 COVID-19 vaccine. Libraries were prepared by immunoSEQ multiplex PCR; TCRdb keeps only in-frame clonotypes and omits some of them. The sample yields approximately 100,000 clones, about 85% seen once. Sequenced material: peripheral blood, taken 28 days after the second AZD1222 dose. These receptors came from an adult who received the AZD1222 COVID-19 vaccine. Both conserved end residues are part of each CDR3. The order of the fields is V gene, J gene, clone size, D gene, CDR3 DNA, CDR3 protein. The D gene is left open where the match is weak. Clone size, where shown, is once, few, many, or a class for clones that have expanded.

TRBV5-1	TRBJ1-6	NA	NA	TGCGCCAGCAGCTTCGGTGTTGATAATTCACCCCTCCACTTT	CASSFGVDNSPLHF
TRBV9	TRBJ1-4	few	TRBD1	TGTGCCAGCAGCCCCCGACAGGGGTACAATGAAAAACTGTTTTTT	CASSPRQGYNEKLFF
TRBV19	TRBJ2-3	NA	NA	TGTGCCAGTAGTCTAAGGACTATCACCGTCACAGATACGCAGTATTTT	CASSLRTITVTDTQYF
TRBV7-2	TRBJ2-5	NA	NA	TGTGCCAGCGCTTCTCAGACGGCCCAAGAGACCCAGTACTTC	CASASQTAQETQYF
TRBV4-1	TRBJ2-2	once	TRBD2	TGCGCCAGCAGCCAAGATCAGGGTAGCGGGAGAAGGGGCGGGGAGCTGTTTTTT	CASSQDQGSGRRGGELFF
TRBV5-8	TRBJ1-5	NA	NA	TGTGCCAGCAGCCTGACCTATAGCAATCAGCCCCAGCATTTT	CASSLTYSNQPQHF
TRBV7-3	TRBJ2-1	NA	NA	TGTGCCAGCAGCTTACAAAGGGATAAGCAGTTCTTC	CASSLQRDKQFF
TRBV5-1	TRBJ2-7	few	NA	TGCGCCAGCAGCTTCGGAGGGGCCCTGAGCTCCTACGAGCAGTACTTC	CASSFGGALSSYEQYF
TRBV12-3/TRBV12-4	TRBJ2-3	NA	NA	TGTGCCAGCAGTTTACTTGGCGATACGCAGTATTTT	CASSLLGDTQYF
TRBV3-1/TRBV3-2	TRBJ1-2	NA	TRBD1	TGTGCCAGCAGCCAACAGGACAGGGTCATTACATATGGCTACACCTTC	CASSQQDRVITYGYTF
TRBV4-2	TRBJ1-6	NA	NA	TGTGCCAGCAGCCTGAGGGCAGGTTATAATTCACCCCTCCACTTT	CASSLRAGYNSPLHF
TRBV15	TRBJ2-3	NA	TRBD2	TGTGCCACCAGCTACGGGGGGGATACGCAGTATTTT	CATSYGGDTQYF
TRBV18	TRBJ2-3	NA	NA	TGTGCCAGCTCACCACTCCCGGAGGGAACGCAGTATTTT	CASSPLPEGTQYF
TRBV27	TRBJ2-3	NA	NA	TGTGCCAGCACAGATACGCAGTATTTT	CASTDTQYF
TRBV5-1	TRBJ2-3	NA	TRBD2	TGCGCCAGCAGCAACTTAATAGCGGGAGGCACAGATACGCAGTATTTT	CASSNLIAGGTDTQYF
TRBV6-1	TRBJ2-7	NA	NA	TGTGCCAGCAGTGAAGCTGCGGGCGAGCGGGCCTCCTACGAGCAGTACTTC	CASSEAAGERASYEQYF
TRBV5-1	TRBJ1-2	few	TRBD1	TGCGCCAGCAGCGAACAGACAGGGGACTATGGCTACACCTTC	CASSEQTGDYGYTF
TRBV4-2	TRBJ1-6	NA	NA	TGTGCCAGCAGCCAAGGACAGCTAAATTCACCCCTCCACTTT	CASSQGQLNSPLHF
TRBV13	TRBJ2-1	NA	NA	TGTGCCAGCAGCGTACTGGGACCGCGGATAGAGCAGTTCTTC	CASSVLGPRIEQFF
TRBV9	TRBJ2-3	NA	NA	TGTGCCAGCAGCGTAGCTGTGTCAGATACGCAGTATTTT	CASSVAVSDTQYF
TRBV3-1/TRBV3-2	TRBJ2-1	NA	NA	TGTGCCAGCAGCCAGGCGGGGACCTACAATGAGCAGTTCTTC	CASSQAGTYNEQFF
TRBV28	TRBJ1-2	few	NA	TGTGCCAGCAGTTTAACTGGCGGACTCTATGGCTACACCTTC	CASSLTGGLYGYTF
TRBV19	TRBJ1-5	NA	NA	TGTGCCAGTAGTATGGGACCCGATCAGCCCCAGCATTTT	CASSMGPDQPQHF
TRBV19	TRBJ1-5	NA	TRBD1	TGTGCCAGTAGTATATTCGACAGGGGAGTCCCCCAGCCCCAGCATTTT	CASSIFDRGVPQPQHF
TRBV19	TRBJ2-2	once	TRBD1	TGTGCCAGTAGTACGATAACAGGGGTCAACACCGGGGAGCTGTTTTTT	CASSTITGVNTGELFF
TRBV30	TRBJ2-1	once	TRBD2	TGTGCCTGGAGTTTTAGCGGGAGCGAGCAGTTCTTC	CAWSFSGSEQFF
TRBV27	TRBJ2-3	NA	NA	TGTGCCAGCAGGAACAAGGGGTGGTCTACAGATACGCAGTATTTT	CASRNKGWSTDTQYF
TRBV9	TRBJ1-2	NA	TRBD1	TGTGCCAGCAGCGCGAACCCCGGGACAGGGGGCGAAACCTTC	CASSANPGTGGETF
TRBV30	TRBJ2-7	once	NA	TGTGCCTGTCAAATTGAGGGACACGGGACCTACGAGCAGTACTTC	CACQIEGHGTYEQYF
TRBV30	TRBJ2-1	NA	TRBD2	TGTGCCCGGGGGGGGCTTGAGCAGTTCTTC	CARGGLEQFF
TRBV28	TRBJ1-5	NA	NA	TGTGCCAGCAGTTTTATGAGGTTTAATCAGCCCCAGCATTTT	CASSFMRFNQPQHF
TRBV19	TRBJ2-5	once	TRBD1	TGTGCCAGTAGTATAGCTGGAGCAGGGGGCGTAGAGACCCAGTACTTC	CASSIAGAGGVETQYF
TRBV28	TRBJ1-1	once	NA	TGTGCCAGCAGTTTATTGGGGCGGCGCAACACTGAAGCTTTCTTT	CASSLLGRRNTEAFF
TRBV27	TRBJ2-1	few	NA	TGTGCCACCAAGGACCCGGGTACCTACAATGAGCAGTTCTTC	CATKDPGTYNEQFF
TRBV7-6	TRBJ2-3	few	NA	TGTGCCAGCAGCTTAGGTCCAGGGGTGTCAGATACGCAGTATTTT	CASSLGPGVSDTQYF
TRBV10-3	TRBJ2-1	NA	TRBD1	TGTGCCATCAACAGGGGAATGGGCTACAATGAGCAGTTCTTC	CAINRGMGYNEQFF
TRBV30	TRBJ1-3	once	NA	TGTGCCTGGGGGACACGGCCAAACACCATATATTTT	CAWGTRPNTIYF
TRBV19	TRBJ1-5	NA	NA	TGTGCCAGTAGTATAGTAGGAGACAATCAGCCCCAGCATTTT	CASSIVGDNQPQHF
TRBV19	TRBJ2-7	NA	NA	TGTGCCAGTAGTGCGGGGCCAAGCTCCTACGAGCAGTACTTC	CASSAGPSSYEQYF
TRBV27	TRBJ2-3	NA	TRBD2	TGTGCCAGCAACCCGGCTAGCGGGGCAGATACGCAGTATTTT	CASNPASGADTQYF
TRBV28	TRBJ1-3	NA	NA	TGTGCCAGCAGTTTGCCCACAGGCTTACGTGGAAACACCATATATTTT	CASSLPTGLRGNTIYF
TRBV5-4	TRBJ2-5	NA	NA	TGTGCCAGCAGCCCCTTCCTCCAAGAGACCCAGTACTTC	CASSPFLQETQYF
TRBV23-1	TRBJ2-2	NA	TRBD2	TGCGCCAGCAGTCATTTGTTAGGGACTAGCGGGAGGCGGGGGGAGCTGTTTTTT	CASSHLLGTSGRRGELFF
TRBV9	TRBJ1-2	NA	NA	TGTGCCAGCAGCCCGGGGGAGTATGGCTACACCTTC	CASSPGEYGYTF
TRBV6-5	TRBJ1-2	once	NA	TGTGCCAGCAGTATGACGCCCGGGGACTATGGCTACACCTTC	CASSMTPGDYGYTF
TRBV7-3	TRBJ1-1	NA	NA	TGTGCCAGCAGCTGGACAACGAACACTGAAGCTTTCTTT	CASSWTTNTEAFF
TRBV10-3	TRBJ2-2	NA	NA	TGTGCCATCAGTGAAGTAGGGAACACCGGGGAGCTGTTTTTT	CAISEVGNTGELFF
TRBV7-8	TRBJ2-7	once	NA	TGTGCCAGCAGCTTAAGCTGGTCCTACGAGCAGTACTTC	CASSLSWSYEQYF
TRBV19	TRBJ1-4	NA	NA	TGTGCCAGTAGTACTTACCTTGCAACTAATGAAAAACTGTTTTTT	CASSTYLATNEKLFF
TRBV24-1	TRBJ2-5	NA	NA	TGTGCCACCAGTGATTTGGGCCGCCAAGGGGTAGAAGAGACCCAGTACTTC	CATSDLGRQGVEETQYF
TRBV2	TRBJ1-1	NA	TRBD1	TGTGCCAGCAGGGAACAGGGGCCGACGTCGACTGAAGCTTTCTTT	CASREQGPTSTEAFF
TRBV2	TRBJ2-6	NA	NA	TGTGCCAGCAGTGTCACGGTGAGGGCCAACGTCCTGACTTTC	CASSVTVRANVLTF
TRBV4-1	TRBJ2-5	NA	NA	TGCGCCAGCAGCCAGGAAATTGGGACCCAGTACTTC	CASSQEIGTQYF
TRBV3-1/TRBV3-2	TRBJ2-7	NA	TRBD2	TGTGCCAGCAGCCAAGTGAGCGGGGGGTCCTACGAGCAGTACTTC	CASSQVSGGSYEQYF
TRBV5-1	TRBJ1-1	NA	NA	TGCGCCAGCAGCTTGGCAGGGTCCACGGGGATGAACACTGAAGCTTTCTTT	CASSLAGSTGMNTEAFF
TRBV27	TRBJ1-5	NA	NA	TGTGCCAGCAGTCCTCCAGGGCGCAGGGCTGGGCAGCCCCAGCATTTT	CASSPPGRRAGQPQHF
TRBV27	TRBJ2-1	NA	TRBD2	TGTGCCAGCAGTGTAAGAGCTAGCGGGACTAATGAGCAGTTCTTC	CASSVRASGTNEQFF
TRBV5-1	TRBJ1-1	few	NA	TGCGCCAGCAGCTTGGAACAGTTCACTGAAGCTTTCTTT	CASSLEQFTEAFF